This TCR beta chain emerged from a study of blood T cells in healthy people across ages. Together with a sample-barcoded 5' primer, a J-beta primer mix was included in a second PCR lasting about 7 to 12 cycles. CDR3-containing paired-end reads numbered at least 3 million in each sample. TCRdb reanalysed the 5' RACE reads using MiXCR and keeps one entry per CDR3 protein. This table has 1.5 million to 2 million distinct CDR3 sequences, 49% appearing once. Sequences were obtained from blood. This receptor was identified in a woman aged 35 to 49 in good health.

The CDR3 loop reads CSVGEQGNYGYTF. The CDR3 DNA reads as TGCAGCGTAGGAGAACAGGGAAACTATGGCTACACCTTC. This chain connects TRBV29-1 to TRBJ1-2, with a weak D call TRBD1 (6 bases). Trimming removed 6 bases from V and 2 bases from J, with 13 bases in between. The CDR3 is made up of 13 amino acids. Germline lookup yields CDR1 SQVTM and CDR2 ANQGSEA.